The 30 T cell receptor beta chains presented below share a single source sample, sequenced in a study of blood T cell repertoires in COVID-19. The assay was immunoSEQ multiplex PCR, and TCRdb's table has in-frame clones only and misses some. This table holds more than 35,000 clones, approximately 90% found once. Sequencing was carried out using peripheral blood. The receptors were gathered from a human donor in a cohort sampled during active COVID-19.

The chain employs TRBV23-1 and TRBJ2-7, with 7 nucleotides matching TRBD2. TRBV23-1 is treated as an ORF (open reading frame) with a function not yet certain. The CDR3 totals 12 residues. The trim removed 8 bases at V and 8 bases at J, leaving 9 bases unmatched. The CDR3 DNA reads TGCGCCAGCCACCTACGGGGGGATCAGCAGTACTTC. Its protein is CASHLRGDQQYF.

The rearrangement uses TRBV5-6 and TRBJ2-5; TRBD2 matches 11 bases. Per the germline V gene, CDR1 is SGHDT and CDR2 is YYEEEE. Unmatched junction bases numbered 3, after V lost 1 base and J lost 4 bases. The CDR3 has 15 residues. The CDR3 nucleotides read TGTGCCAGCAGCTTGCTCCTAGCGGGGGGAGAGACCCAGTACTTC. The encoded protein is CASSLLLAGGETQYF.

The CDR3 region has the DNA TGTGCCAGCTCAACTTTCACAGAATTAGGCGCTGAAGCTTTCTTT. As protein: CASSTFTELGAEAFF. V is TRBV18 and J is TRBJ1-1; D not certain. The V gene's germline CDR1 is KGHSH and CDR2 LQKENI. Trimming shortened V by 5 bases and J by 6 bases, and 19 bases separated the two germline ends. This CDR3 is built from 15 residues.

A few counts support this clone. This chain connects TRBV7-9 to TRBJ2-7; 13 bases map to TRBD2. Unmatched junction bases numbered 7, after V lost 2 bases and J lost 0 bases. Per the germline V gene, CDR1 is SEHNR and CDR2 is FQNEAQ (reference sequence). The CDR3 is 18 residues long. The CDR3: CASSLTGLAGLSSYEQYF. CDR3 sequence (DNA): TGTGCCAGCAGCTTAACGGGACTAGCGGGGCTCAGCTCCTACGAGCAGTACTTC.

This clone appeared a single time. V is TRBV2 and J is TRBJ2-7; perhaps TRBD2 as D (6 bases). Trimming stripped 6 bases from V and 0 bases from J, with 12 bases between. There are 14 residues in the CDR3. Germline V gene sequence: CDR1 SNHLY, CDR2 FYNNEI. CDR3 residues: CASRPGVSSYEQYF. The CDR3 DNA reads TGTGCCAGCAGACCGGGGGTTAGCTCCTACGAGCAGTACTTC.

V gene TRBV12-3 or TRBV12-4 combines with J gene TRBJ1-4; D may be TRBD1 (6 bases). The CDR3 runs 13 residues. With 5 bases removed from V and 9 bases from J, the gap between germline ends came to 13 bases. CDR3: CASSIRQAQKLFF. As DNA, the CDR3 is TGTGCCAGCAGTATCCGACAGGCCCAAAAACTGTTTTTT.

The CDR3 DNA reads as TGCGCCAGCAGCTTGGCCGCTAGCCGGAACACTGAAGCTTTCTTT. It codes for CASSLAASRNTEAFF. This chain uses TRBV5-1 with TRBJ1-1; D unresolved. CDR1 is SGHRS and CDR2 is YFSETQ in the germline V gene. The V gene lost 0 bases and the J gene lost 1 base, with 10 bases spanning the gap. The CDR3 is made up of 15 amino acids.

CDR3 region: CASSPGEAGDDTQYF. The CDR3 coding sequence is TGTGCCAGCAGCCCCGGCGAAGCGGGGGACGATACGCAGTATTTT. The chain links TRBV7-8 to TRBJ2-3, with 8 bases fitting TRBD2. The germline V gene has CDR1 SGHVS and CDR2 FQNEAQ. This CDR3 has 15 amino acids. J gave up 6 bases and V 5 bases, and 10 bases lay outside the gene matches. The variable domain in full, with the rest retrieved from reference TRBV7-8 and TRBJ2-3, is GAGVSQSPRYKVAKRGQDVALRCDPISGHVSLFWYQQALGQGPEFLTYFQNEAQLDKSGLPSDRFFAERPEGSVSTLKIQRTQQEDSAVYLCASSPGEAGDDTQYFGPGTRLTVL.

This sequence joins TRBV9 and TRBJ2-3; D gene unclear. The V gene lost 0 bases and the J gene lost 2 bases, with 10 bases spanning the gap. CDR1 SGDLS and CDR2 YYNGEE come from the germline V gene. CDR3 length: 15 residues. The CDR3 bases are TGTGCCAGCAGCGTAGGGGCAGCTATCACAGATACGCAGTATTTT. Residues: CASSVGAAITDTQYF.

CDR3 region: CASSQVALHF. As DNA, the CDR3 is TGTGCCAGCAGTCAGGTGGCCCTCCACTTT. The V call is TRBV6-5, the J call TRBJ1-6, with unresolved D. This CDR3 spans 10 amino acids. Germline V gene data show CDR1 as MNHEY and CDR2 as SVGAGI. Trimming shortened V by 5 bases and J by 14 bases, and 7 bases separated the two germline ends.

The CDR3 DNA sequence: TGTGCTAGTGGTTTGGTTAGAGCGGGGGGTTACAATGAGCAGTTCTTC. Amino acid sequence: CASGLVRAGGYNEQFF. The chain recombines TRBV12-5 with TRBJ2-1, with TRBD2 identical over 9 bases. The trim removed 0 bases at V and 4 bases at J, leaving 4 bases unmatched. The CDR3 totals 16 residues. CDR1 LGHNT and CDR2 FRNRAP come from the germline V gene.

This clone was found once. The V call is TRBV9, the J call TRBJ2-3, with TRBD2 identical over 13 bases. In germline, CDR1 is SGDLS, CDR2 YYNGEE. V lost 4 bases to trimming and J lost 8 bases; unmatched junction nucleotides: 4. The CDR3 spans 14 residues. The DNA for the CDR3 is TGTGCCAGCAGCTGGGGACTAGCGGGGAGTACGCAGTATTTT. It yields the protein CASSWGLAGSTQYF.

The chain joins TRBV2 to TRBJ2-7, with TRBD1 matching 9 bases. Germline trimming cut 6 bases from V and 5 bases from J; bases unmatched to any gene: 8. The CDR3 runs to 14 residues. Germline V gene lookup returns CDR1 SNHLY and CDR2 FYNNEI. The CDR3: CASSPGTGPNEQYF. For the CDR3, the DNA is TGTGCCAGCAGCCCCGGGACAGGGCCAAACGAGCAGTACTTC.

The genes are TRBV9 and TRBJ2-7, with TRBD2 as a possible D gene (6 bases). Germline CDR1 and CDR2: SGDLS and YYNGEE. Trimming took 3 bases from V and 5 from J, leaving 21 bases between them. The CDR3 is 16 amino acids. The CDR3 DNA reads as TGTGCCAGCAGCGGACAACGGGGTAGCGGTCTAAACGAGCAGTACTTC. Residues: CASSGQRGSGLNEQYF.

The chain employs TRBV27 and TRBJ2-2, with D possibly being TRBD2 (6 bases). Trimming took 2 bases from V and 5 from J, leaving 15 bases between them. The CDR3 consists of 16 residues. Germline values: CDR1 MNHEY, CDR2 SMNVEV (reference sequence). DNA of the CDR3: TGTGCCAGCAGTTTAATTGGGGGGATACCTACCGGGGAGCTGTTTTTT. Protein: CASSLIGGIPTGELFF.

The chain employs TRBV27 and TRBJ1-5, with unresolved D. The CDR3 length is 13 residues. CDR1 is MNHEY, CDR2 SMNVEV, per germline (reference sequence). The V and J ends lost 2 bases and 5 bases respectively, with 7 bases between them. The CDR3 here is CASSLGGYQPQHF. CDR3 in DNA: TGTGCCAGCAGTTTAGGCGGGTATCAGCCCCAGCATTTT.

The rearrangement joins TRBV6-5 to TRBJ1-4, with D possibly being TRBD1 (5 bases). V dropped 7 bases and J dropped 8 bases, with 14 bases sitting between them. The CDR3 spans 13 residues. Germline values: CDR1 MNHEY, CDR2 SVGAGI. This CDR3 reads CASKGREEEKLFF. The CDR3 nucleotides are TGTGCCAGCAAAGGCAGGGAAGAGGAAAAACTGTTTTTT.

CDR3 nucleotides: TGTGCCAGCAGCGTTTGGGCGGGGTTGGAGGAGACCCAGTACTTC. The encoded protein is CASSVWAGLEETQYF. The V gene is TRBV9, the J gene TRBJ2-5, with D perhaps matching TRBD2 (6 bases). The CDR3 is 15 amino acids. Germline CDR1 and CDR2: SGDLS and YYNGEE. V lost 2 bases to trimming and J lost 5 bases, with 16 bases between them.

Here the CDR3 reads CASSLNPPGQKNIQYF. In nucleotides, the CDR3 is TGTGCCAGCAGCTTAAACCCGCCGGGACAGAAAAACATTCAGTACTTC. The V and J genes are TRBV7-8 and TRBJ2-4, with TRBD1 matching over 7 bases. Germline CDR1 is SGHVS and CDR2 is FQNEAQ. With V trimmed by 2 bases and J by 4 bases, 8 bases remained unmatched. The CDR3 totals 16 residues.

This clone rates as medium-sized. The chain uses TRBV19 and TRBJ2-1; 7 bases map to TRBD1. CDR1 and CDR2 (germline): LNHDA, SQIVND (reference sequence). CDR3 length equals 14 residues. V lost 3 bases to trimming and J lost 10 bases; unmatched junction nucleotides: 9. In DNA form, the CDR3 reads TGTGCCAGTAGTATGAGACAGGGCCCCGAGGAGCAGTTCTTC. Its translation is CASSMRQGPEEQFF.

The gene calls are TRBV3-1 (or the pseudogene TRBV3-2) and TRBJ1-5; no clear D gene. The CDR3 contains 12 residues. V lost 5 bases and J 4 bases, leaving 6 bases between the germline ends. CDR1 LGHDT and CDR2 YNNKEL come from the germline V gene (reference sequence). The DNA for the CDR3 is TGTGCCAGCAGCTCTAATAATCAGCCCCAGCATTTT. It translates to CASSSNNQPQHF.

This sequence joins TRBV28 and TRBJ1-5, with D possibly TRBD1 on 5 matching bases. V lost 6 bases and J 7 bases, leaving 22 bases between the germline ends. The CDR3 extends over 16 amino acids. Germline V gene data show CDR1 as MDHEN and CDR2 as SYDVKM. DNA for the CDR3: TGTGCCAGCAGAGACGGGATGGCGGGGGTAGGGCAGCCCCAGCATTTT. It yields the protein CASRDGMAGVGQPQHF.

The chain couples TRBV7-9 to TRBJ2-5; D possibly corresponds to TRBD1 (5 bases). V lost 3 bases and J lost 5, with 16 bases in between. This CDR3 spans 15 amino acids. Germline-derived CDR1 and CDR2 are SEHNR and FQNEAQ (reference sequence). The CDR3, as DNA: TGTGCCAGCAGCTTTGAGGCAGGGTATGTGGAGACCCAGTACTTC. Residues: CASSFEAGYVETQYF.

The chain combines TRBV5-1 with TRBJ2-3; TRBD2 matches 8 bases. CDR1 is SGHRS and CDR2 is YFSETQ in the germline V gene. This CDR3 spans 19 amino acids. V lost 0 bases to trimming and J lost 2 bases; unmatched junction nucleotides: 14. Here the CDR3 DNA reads TGCGCCAGCAGCTTGGGAGCGGGTAGCGGGGTCCCTCTCACAGATACGCAGTATTTT. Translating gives CASSLGAGSGVPLTDTQYF.

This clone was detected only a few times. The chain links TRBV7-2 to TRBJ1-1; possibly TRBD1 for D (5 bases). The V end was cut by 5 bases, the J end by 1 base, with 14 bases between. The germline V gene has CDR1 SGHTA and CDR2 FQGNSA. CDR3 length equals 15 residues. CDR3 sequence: CASSGRGRENTEAFF. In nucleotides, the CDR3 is TGTGCCAGCAGCGGCCGGGGGAGGGAGAACACTGAAGCTTTCTTT. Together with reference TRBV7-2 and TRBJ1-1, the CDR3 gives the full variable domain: GAGVSQSPSNKVTEKGKDVELRCDPISGHTALYWYRQSLGQGLEFLIYFQGNSAPDKSGLPSDRFSAERTGGSVSTLTIQRTQQEDSAVYLCASSGRGRENTEAFFGQGTRLTVV.

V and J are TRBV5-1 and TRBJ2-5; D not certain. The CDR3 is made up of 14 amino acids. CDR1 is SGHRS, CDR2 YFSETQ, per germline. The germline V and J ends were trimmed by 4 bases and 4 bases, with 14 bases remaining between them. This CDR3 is CASSATVGSETQYF. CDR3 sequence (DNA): TGCGCCAGCAGCGCCACTGTCGGTTCAGAGACCCAGTACTTC.

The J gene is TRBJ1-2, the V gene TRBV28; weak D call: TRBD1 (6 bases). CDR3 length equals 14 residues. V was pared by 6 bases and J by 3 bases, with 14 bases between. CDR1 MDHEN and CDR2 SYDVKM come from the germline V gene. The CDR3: CASSPWAGDYGYTF. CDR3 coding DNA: TGTGCCAGCAGCCCGTGGGCAGGGGACTATGGCTACACCTTC.

CDR3 nucleotide sequence: TGTGCCAGTAGTATGATGCACGGGAAACTGTTTTTT. It encodes CASSMMHGKLFF. The chain has TRBV19 and TRBJ1-4, with D hard to call. The CDR3 covers 12 residues. CDR1 is LNHDA and CDR2 is SQIVND in the germline V gene (reference sequence). The ends were cut back, 3 bases at V and 11 bases at J, with 10 bases in the middle.

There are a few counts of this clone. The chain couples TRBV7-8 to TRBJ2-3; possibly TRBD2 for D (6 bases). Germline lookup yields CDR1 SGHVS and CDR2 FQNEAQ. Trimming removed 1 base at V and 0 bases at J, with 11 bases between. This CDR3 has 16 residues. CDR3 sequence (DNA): TGTGCCAGCAGCTTAGTGAGCGGGCATAGCACAGATACGCAGTATTTT. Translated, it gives CASSLVSGHSTDTQYF.

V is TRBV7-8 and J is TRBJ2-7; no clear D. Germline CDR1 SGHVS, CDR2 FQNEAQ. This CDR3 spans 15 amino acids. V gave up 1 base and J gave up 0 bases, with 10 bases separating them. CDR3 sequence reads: CASSLGAVSSYEQYF. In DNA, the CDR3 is TGTGCCAGCAGCTTAGGGGCAGTGAGCTCCTACGAGCAGTACTTC.